This entry lists 17 T cell receptor beta chains sequenced from one sample in a study of shared clonotypes between healthy human individuals. Profiling relied on immunoSEQ multiplex PCR, and the TCRdb table lists in-frame clones only, not all of them. Among 650,000 to 700,000 clones listed, 90% were seen once. The specimen sequenced was memory CD8+ T cells from PBMCs. Subset indicated: CD45RO+ cells pooled with CCR7-negative TemRA cells. The source of these receptors is a man aged 18-30 years in good health. Some clones in this sample may be carry-over from other donors' samples.

CDR3 sequence (DNA): TGCGCCAGCAGGGACAGAGGGGCCTACGAGCAGTACTTC. Translated: CASRDRGAYEQYF. This chain joins TRBV10-2 and TRBJ2-7; possible D gene TRBD1, 6 bases. The ends were cut back, 6 bases at V and 2 bases at J, with 11 bases in the middle. Germline CDR1 and CDR2: WSHSY and SAAADI. There are 13 residues in the CDR3.

On this clone itself: Other DNA sequences in this specimen translate into the identical CDR3. The chain combines TRBV29-1 with TRBJ1-1, with D perhaps matching TRBD1 (6 bases). The germline CDR1 and CDR2 sequences are SQVTM and ANQGSEA. The CDR3 covers 11 residues. V lost 6 bases and J 5 bases, leaving 10 bases between the germline ends. As DNA, the CDR3 is TGCAGCGTACCGAGGGGGACTGAAGCTTTCTTT. Amino acids: CSVPRGTEAFF.

This clone is a singleton in its sample. The chain links TRBV5-4 to TRBJ1-5; D not certain. This CDR3 is built from 14 residues. Per the germline V gene, CDR1 is SGHNT and CDR2 is YYREEE (reference sequence). Trimming cost V 0 bases and J 3 bases, with 7 bases left between them. The CDR3, as DNA: TGTGCCAGCAGCTTGGACGGCCCCAATCAGCCCCAGCATTTT. Translation gives CASSLDGPNQPQHF.

The chain combines TRBV19 with TRBJ2-3; TRBD1 agrees at 9 bases. The germline V gene has CDR1 LNHDA and CDR2 SQIVND (reference sequence). The CDR3 runs 19 residues. The V segment lost 5 bases and the J segment 5 bases; nucleotides outside the gene matches: 20. CDR3: CASSGRTGDGMSRGDTQYF. CDR3 bases: TGTGCCAGTAGTGGCAGGACAGGGGACGGCATGTCGAGGGGAGATACGCAGTATTTT.

The chain uses TRBV4-3 and TRBJ2-1, with D possibly matching TRBD2 (5 bases). Trimming stripped 0 bases from V and 9 bases from J, with 18 bases between. The CDR3 length is 16 residues. Per germline, CDR1 LGHNA and CDR2 YSLEER. The CDR3 bases are TGCGCCAGCAGCCAAGATTCTTGGGGAGCCCTAGGTGAGCAGTTCTTC. This encodes CASSQDSWGALGEQFF.

Concerning this clone: Germline is not matched at one junction end, which may reflect a read error. The chain links TRBV28 to TRBJ1-4; maybe TRBD1 (5 bases). The CDR3 sequence is 16 residues long. The germline CDR1 and CDR2 sequences are MDHEN and SYDVKM. CDR3 coding DNA: TGTGCCAGCAGTTTTGGGAGCCAGGGTCCTAATGAAGAACTGTTTTTT. As protein: CASSFGSQGPNEELFF.

The rearrangement links TRBV28 to TRBJ2-1, with TRBD1 matching over 7 bases. The germline CDR1 and CDR2 sequences are MDHEN and SYDVKM. After removal of 5 bases from V and 6 bases from J, the junction contained 13 bases not matched to a gene. This CDR3 has 16 amino acids. CDR3 DNA: TGTGCCAGCAGTATACTCTCGACAGGGTTTGGCAATGAGCAGTTCTTC. Translation gives CASSILSTGFGNEQFF.

The chain combines TRBV18 with TRBJ2-1, with TRBD2 identical over 7 bases. The trim removed 3 bases at V and 7 bases at J, leaving 18 bases unmatched. Germline-derived CDR1 and CDR2 are KGHSH and LQKENI. The CDR3 loop spans 18 amino acids. The CDR3 bases are TGTGCCAGCTCACCCCCAACACTCCGGTGGGGGGGACTGAATGAGCAGTTCTTC. Amino acid sequence: CASSPPTLRWGGLNEQFF.

This clone was detected only once. The chain employs TRBV27 and TRBJ2-5, with a weak D call TRBD2 (6 bases). The CDR3 covers 15 residues. V lost 3 bases and J 6 bases, leaving 17 bases between the germline ends. Germline V gene sequence: CDR1 MNHEY, CDR2 SMNVEV (reference sequence). DNA of the CDR3: TGTGCCAGCAGTTTCGGTCAGGGTGGAGGGAAGACCCAGTACTTC. Translated: CASSFGQGGGKTQYF.

J is TRBJ2-1 and V is TRBV7-2; a weak D match, TRBD2 (6 bases). The CDR3 totals 15 residues. Germline V gives CDR1 SGHTA, CDR2 FQGNSA. The V end lost 4 bases, the J end lost 1 base, and 11 bases lay between the germline ends. CDR3 sequence (DNA): TGTGCCAGCAGCTCCGGAGGGTGGTCCTACAATGAGCAGTTCTTC. It translates to CASSSGGWSYNEQFF.

The chain links TRBV27 to TRBJ2-2, with D perhaps matching TRBD2 (6 bases). The CDR3 contains 17 residues. The germline CDR1 and CDR2 sequences are MNHEY and SMNVEV (reference sequence). Trimming stripped 0 bases from V and 6 bases from J, with 17 bases between. The CDR3 region is CASSLSLTTQRAGELFF. Here the CDR3 DNA reads TGTGCCAGCAGTTTATCCCTTACTACTCAGCGGGCCGGGGAGCTGTTTTTT.

This clone was detected only a few times. This sample includes further DNA sequences coding for the same CDR3. The chain joins TRBV12-5 to TRBJ2-3; no definite D call. Germline V gives CDR1 LGHNT, CDR2 FRNRAP. The CDR3 is 12 residues long. V lost 3 bases to trimming and J lost 4 bases, with 5 bases between them. The CDR3 region is CASGFRPDTQYF. CDR3 sequence (DNA): TGTGCTAGTGGTTTTAGGCCAGATACGCAGTATTTT. Using reference TRBV12-5 and TRBJ2-3 for the parts outside the CDR3, the full variable domain is DARVTQTPRHKVTEMGQEVTMRCQPILGHNTVFWYRQTMMQGLELLAYFRNRAPLDDSGMPKDRFSAEMPDATLATLKIQPSEPRDSAVYFCASGFRPDTQYFGPGTRLTVL.

This chain joins TRBV2 and TRBJ1-4; D is possibly TRBD1 (5 bases). The length of the CDR3 is 14 residues. V lost 4 bases, J lost 2 bases, and 8 bases lay in between. Germline lookup yields CDR1 SNHLY and CDR2 FYNNEI. CDR3 sequence (DNA): TGTGCCAGCAGTGGGGACGGGACTAATGAAAAACTGTTTTTT. Its translation: CASSGDGTNEKLFF.

As for this clone: The sample has other DNA sequences that encode this CDR3 too. This chain uses TRBV27 with TRBJ2-1; D call uncertain. The CDR3 contains 14 residues. CDR1 is MNHEY and CDR2 is SMNVEV in the germline V gene (reference sequence). V was pared by 3 bases and J by 0 bases, with 6 bases between. CDR3 residues: CASSLASSYNEQFF. The CDR3 nucleotides are TGTGCCAGCAGTTTGGCTAGCTCCTACAATGAGCAGTTCTTC.

The CDR3 nucleotides are TGTGCCAGCAGTTACGTGGTAGCGGGAGACAACGAGCAGTACTTC. It specifies CASSYVVAGDNEQYF. The V gene is TRBV6-6, the J gene TRBJ2-7; 9 nucleotides align to TRBD2. Losses at the gene ends were 2 bases for V and 5 bases for J; bases not matched to a gene: 7. Per germline, CDR1 MNHNY and CDR2 SVGAGI (reference sequence). This CDR3 has 15 amino acids.

This chain joins TRBV28 and TRBJ2-7; TRBD2 matches at 7 bases. The CDR3 loop spans 14 amino acids. Losses at the gene ends were 11 bases for V and 3 bases for J; bases not matched to a gene: 13. Germline CDR1 and CDR2: MDHEN and SYDVKM. Here the CDR3 DNA reads TGTGCCCATGCCCCGGGGGTAGCGGGCTACGAGCAGTACTTC. It yields the protein CAHAPGVAGYEQYF.

V gene TRBV9 combines with J gene TRBJ1-2, with 7 bases that match TRBD1. With 4 bases clipped from V and 6 bases from J, the junction kept 6 bases outside the gene matches. Germline V CDR1 and CDR2: SGDLS, YYNGEE. The CDR3 runs to 13 residues. The DNA of the CDR3 is TGTGCCAGCAGCCTCTACAGGGGCCATGGCTACACCTTC. Amino acids: CASSLYRGHGYTF.